One and the same sample provided the 21 T cell receptor beta chains below, sequenced in a study of identical twins. TCRdb reprocessed the 5' RACE reads via MiXCR and lists one record per CDR3 protein. Here the sample spans roughly 1,500,000 distinct CDR3 sequences, roughly a third being singletons. The sequenced sample was cord blood. The receptors derive from a newborn girl in good health.

The rearrangement links TRBV12-5 to TRBJ2-1; possibly TRBD1 or TRBD2 for D (5 bases each). Germline lookup yields CDR1 LGHNT and CDR2 FRNRAP. With 3 bases removed from V and 6 bases from J, the gap between germline ends came to 18 bases. The CDR3 loop spans 16 amino acids. CDR3 sequence (DNA): TGTGCTAGTGGTTTCTCCTTCCTCCCGAGGGGCAATGAGCAGTTCTTC. It translates to CASGFSFLPRGNEQFF.

This clonotype was seen more than once but under ten times. The chain combines TRBV27 with TRBJ2-5, with D hard to call. The J call may be wrong; the DNA end is better matched by TRBJ2-7. Germline V gene lookup returns CDR1 MNHEY and CDR2 SMNVEV (reference sequence). CDR3 length: 13 residues. The CDR3 loop is CASSSTRNHEQYF. DNA of the CDR3: TGTGCCAGCAGTTCCACCCGGAACCACGAGCAGTACTTC.

The chain carries TRBV10-3 and TRBJ1-2, with D perhaps TRBD1 (5 bases). The CDR3 is 13 residues long. Germline CDR1 and CDR2: ENHRY and SYGVKD. Trimming left V 7 bases short and J 8 bases short, with 17 bases between. The CDR3 DNA follows: TGTGCCATCACTCGGGACTGGGAGGAAGGCTACACCTTC. Translation: CAITRDWEEGYTF.

The V gene is TRBV29-1, the J gene TRBJ1-1; D may be TRBD1 (5 bases). Germline V lookup: CDR1 SQVTM, CDR2 ANQGSEA. The ends were cut back, 6 bases at V and 1 base at J, with 21 bases in the middle. The CDR3 covers 16 residues. The CDR3 DNA follows: TGCAGCGTCCAAGAAAAACGGGTAGGGGCGAACACTGAAGCTTTCTTT. Encoded protein: CSVQEKRVGANTEAFF.

This clonotype was detected only a few times. V is TRBV18 and J is TRBJ1-6; TRBD1 might be the D (5 bases). Germline V gives CDR1 KGHSH, CDR2 LQKENI. V lost 6 bases, J lost 7 bases, and 16 bases lay in between. The CDR3 covers 15 residues. The DNA of the CDR3 is TGTGCCAGCTCGATGGGGGACTTAACCAATTCACCCCTCCACTTT. It codes for CASSMGDLTNSPLHF.

The rearrangement links TRBV20-1 to TRBJ2-1; the match to TRBD2 covers 7 bases. The CDR3 covers 15 residues. Unmatched junction bases numbered 15, after V lost 4 bases and J lost 9 bases. Germline CDR1 and CDR2: DFQATT and SNEGSKA (reference sequence). CDR3 protein: CSATPWSGISGEQFF. The CDR3 bases are TGCAGTGCTACCCCGTGGAGCGGGATATCTGGTGAGCAGTTCTTC.

V and J are TRBV27 and TRBJ2-2; unclear D gene. V was cut by 3 bases and J by 4 bases, with 9 bases left in between. The CDR3 contains 14 residues. The germline V gene encodes CDR1 MNHEY and CDR2 SMNVEV (reference sequence). This CDR3 is CASSFDSATGELFF. The CDR3 DNA reads as TGTGCCAGCAGTTTTGACTCCGCCACCGGGGAGCTGTTTTTT.

This clonotype was found a few times. The V and J genes are TRBV7-2 and TRBJ1-2, with 7 bases identical to TRBD1. Germline V gives CDR1 SGHTA, CDR2 FQGNSA. The CDR3 runs 15 residues. The V and J ends lost 8 bases and 4 bases, in that order; junction bases with no gene match: 13. CDR3 sequence reads: CASDTRQGLSYGYTF. The CDR3 nucleotides are TGTGCCAGCGACACCCGACAGGGCCTTTCCTATGGCTACACCTTC.

This clonotype was counted at least ten times. The CDR3 protein is CASRSSGNYEQYF. CDR3 in DNA: TGTGCCAGCAGGTCTAGCGGGAACTACGAGCAGTACTTC. This chain connects TRBV28 to TRBJ2-7, with TRBD2 matching 9 bases. CDR1 MDHEN and CDR2 SYDVKM come from the germline V gene. J gave up 3 bases and V 6 bases, and 3 bases lay outside the gene matches. CDR3 length: 13 amino acids.

V and J are TRBV2 and TRBJ2-5; D possibly matches TRBD1 or TRBD2 (5 bases each). Germline CDR1 reads SNHLY; CDR2 reads FYNNEI. Between the trimmed V and J ends, which lost 9 bases and 5 bases, there was a span of 16 bases. The CDR3 has 13 residues. The CDR3 protein is CARTRDGGETQYF. CDR3 DNA sequence: TGTGCCAGAACCCGGGACGGAGGCGAGACCCAGTACTTC.

Note on this clonotype: The junction and the germline gene differ at one end; a read error may be behind it. This sequence joins TRBV6-2 or TRBV6-3 and TRBJ2-3, with 10 bases identical to TRBD2. The CDR3 runs to 17 residues. Germline V gene lookup returns CDR1 MNHEY and CDR2 SVGEGT. The CDR3 nucleotides read TGTGCCAGCAGGAACGATAGACTAGCGGGCAACACAGTTACGCAGTATTTT. This encodes CASRNDRLAGNTVTQYF.

This clonotype has just a few counts. The chain is built from TRBV28 and TRBJ1-4, with TRBD1 as a possible D gene (6 bases). V shed 8 bases and J shed 0 bases, with 13 bases lying between them. This CDR3 contains 15 residues. Germline V lookup: CDR1 MDHEN, CDR2 SYDVKM. For the CDR3, the DNA is TGTGCCAGCCTACCAGGGGTTGCAACTAATGAAAAACTGTTTTTT. It encodes CASLPGVATNEKLFF.

This clonotype showed up just a few times. The chain combines TRBV12-3 or TRBV12-4 with TRBJ2-3; 9 positions agree with TRBD2. V was clipped by 1 base and J by 4 bases; unmatched bases: 9. There are 17 residues in the CDR3. The CDR3 nucleotides are TGTGCCAGCAGTTTAGAACCCATAGCGGGAGTGGCAGATACGCAGTATTTT. This encodes CASSLEPIAGVADTQYF.

This clonotype has more than one count but fewer than ten. The chain is built from TRBV20-1 and TRBJ1-2, with 7 bases fitting TRBD1. V gave up 0 bases and J gave up 4 bases; unmatched junction bases: 8. The germline V gene encodes CDR1 DFQATT and CDR2 SNEGSKA (reference sequence). CDR3 length: 15 residues. The CDR3 is CSARDKGQRAYGYTF. The CDR3 DNA is TGCAGTGCTAGAGATAAGGGACAGCGTGCCTATGGCTACACCTTC.

The chain links TRBV12-3 or TRBV12-4 to TRBJ2-7; 9 positions agree with TRBD1. V trimming: 5 bases; J trimming: 1 base; junction bases outside the gene matches: 3. CDR3 length equals 14 residues. In nucleotides, the CDR3 is TGTGCCAGCAGTGACGGGACAGGGTCCTACGAGCAGTACTTC. It encodes CASSDGTGSYEQYF.

This clonotype occurred a few times. At one end, the junction sequence differs from germline, possibly due to a read error. This sequence joins TRBV7-8 and TRBJ1-5; D ambiguous. CDR1 is SGHVS, CDR2 FQNEAQ, per germline. CDR3 length equals 14 residues. The CDR3 reads CASSLRTPYHPQHF. Written as DNA, the CDR3 is TGTGCCAGCAGCCTACGGACGCCCTATCACCCCCAGCATTTT.

The rearrangement joins TRBV29-1 to TRBJ1-1; D unclear. The CDR3 sequence is 10 residues long. The germline CDR1 and CDR2 sequences are SQVTM and ANQGSEA. V lost 4 bases and J 6 bases, leaving 6 bases between the germline ends. DNA of the CDR3: TGCAGCGTTGGATCGGCTGAAGCTTTCTTT. Translating gives CSVGSAEAFF.

This chain joins TRBV9 and TRBJ2-1; weak D call: TRBD1 (5 bases). The germline V gene encodes CDR1 SGDLS and CDR2 YYNGEE. Trimming removed 4 bases at V and 0 bases at J, with 17 bases between. This CDR3 has 17 amino acids. In nucleotides, the CDR3 is TGTGCCAGCAGCTTCGGCTGGGGCGGTAGCTCCTACAATGAGCAGTTCTTC. It translates to CASSFGWGGSSYNEQFF.

This clonotype has only a few counts. This chain joins TRBV18 and TRBJ2-4; the D gene could be TRBD1 or TRBD2 (5 bases each). Trimming stripped 5 bases from V and 3 bases from J, with 14 bases between. This CDR3 is 15 amino acids long. In germline, CDR1 is KGHSH, CDR2 LQKENI. CDR3 amino acids: CASSTAGTGKNIQYF. The CDR3 coding sequence is TGTGCCAGCTCAACCGCCGGGACGGGCAAAAACATTCAGTACTTC.

The chain combines TRBV3-1 with TRBJ2-3; possibly TRBD2 for D (6 bases). The V gene's germline CDR1 is LGHDT and CDR2 YNNKEL (reference sequence). Trimming took 5 bases from V and 2 from J, leaving 26 bases between them. The CDR3 runs 19 residues. CDR3 coding DNA: TGTGCCAGCAGCGAGGGCTGGTTGCGGGGTAACACGGACACAGATACGCAGTATTTT. Amino acids: CASSEGWLRGNTDTDTQYF.

This clonotype was seen a few times. The V and J genes are TRBV4-1 and TRBJ2-5, with D uncertain. Germline values: CDR1 MGHRA, CDR2 YSYEKL. Trimming took 1 base from V and 3 from J, leaving 6 bases between them. There are 13 residues in the CDR3. This CDR3 is CASSQVMEETQYF. As DNA, the CDR3 is TGCGCCAGCAGCCAAGTTATGGAAGAGACCCAGTACTTC.